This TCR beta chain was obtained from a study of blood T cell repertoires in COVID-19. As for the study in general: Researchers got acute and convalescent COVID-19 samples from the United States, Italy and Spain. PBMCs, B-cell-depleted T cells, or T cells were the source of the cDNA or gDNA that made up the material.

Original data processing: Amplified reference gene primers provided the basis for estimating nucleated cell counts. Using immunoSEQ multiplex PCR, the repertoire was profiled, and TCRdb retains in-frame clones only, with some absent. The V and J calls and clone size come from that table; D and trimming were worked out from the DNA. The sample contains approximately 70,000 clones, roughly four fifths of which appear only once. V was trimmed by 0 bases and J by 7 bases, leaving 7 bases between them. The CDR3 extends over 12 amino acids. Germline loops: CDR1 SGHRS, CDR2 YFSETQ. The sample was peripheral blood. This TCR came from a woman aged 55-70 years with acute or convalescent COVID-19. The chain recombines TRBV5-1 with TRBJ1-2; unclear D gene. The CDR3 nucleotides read TGCGCCAGCAGCTTGGACGGGATTGGCTACACCTTC. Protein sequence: CASSLDGIGYTF.